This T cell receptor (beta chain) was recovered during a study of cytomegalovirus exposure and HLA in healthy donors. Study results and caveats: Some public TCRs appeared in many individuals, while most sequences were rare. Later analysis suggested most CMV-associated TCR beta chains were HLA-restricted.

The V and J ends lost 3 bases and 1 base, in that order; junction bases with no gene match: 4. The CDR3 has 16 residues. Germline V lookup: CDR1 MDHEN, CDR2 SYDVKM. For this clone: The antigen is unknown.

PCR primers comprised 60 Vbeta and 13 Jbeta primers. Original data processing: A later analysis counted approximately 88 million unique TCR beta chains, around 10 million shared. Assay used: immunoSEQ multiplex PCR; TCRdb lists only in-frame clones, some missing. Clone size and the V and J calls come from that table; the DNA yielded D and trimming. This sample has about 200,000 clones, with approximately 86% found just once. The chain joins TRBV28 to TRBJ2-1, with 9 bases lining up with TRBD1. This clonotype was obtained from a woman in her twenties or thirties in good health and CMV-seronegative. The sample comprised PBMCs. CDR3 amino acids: CASSFDRGASYNEQFF. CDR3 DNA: TGTGCCAGCAGTTTCGACAGGGGGGCTTCCTACAATGAGCAGTTCTTC.